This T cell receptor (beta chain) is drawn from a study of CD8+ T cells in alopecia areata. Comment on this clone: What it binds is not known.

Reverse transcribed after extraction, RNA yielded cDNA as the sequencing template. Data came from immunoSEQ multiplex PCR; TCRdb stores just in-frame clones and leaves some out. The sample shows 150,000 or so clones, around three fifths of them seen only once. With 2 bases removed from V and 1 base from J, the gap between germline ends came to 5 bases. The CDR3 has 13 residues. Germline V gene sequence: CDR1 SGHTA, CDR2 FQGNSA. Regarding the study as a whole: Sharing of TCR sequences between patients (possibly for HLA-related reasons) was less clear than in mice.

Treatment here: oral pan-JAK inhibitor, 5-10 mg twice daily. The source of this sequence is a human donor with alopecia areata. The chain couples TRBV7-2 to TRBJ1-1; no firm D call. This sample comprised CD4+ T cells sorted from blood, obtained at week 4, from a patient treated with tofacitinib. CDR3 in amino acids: CASSLQPNTEAFF. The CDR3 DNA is TGTGCCAGCAGCTTACAGCCGAACACTGAAGCTTTCTTT.